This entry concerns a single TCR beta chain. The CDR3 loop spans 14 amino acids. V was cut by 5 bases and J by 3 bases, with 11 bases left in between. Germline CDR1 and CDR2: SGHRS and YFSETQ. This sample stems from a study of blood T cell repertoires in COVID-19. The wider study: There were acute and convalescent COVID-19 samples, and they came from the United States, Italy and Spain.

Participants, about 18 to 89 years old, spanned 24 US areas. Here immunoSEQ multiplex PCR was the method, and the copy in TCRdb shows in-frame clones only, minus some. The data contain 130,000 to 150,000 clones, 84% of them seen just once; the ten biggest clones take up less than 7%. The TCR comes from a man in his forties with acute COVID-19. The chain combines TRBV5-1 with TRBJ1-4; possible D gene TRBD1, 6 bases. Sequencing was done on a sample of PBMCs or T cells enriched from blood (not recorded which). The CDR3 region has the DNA TGCGCCAGCAGTCTAGGACAGTCTAATGAAAAACTGTTTTTT. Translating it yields CASSLGQSNEKLFF. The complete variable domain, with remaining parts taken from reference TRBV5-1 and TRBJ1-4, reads KAGVTQTPRYLIKTRGQQVTLSCSPISGHRSVSWYQQTPGQGLQFLFEYFSETQRNKGNFPGRFSGRQFSNSRSEMNVSTLELGDSALYLCASSLGQSNEKLFFGSGTQLSVL.